Listed below are T cell receptor beta chains from one sample, sequenced in a study of cytomegalovirus exposure and HLA in healthy donors. Here immunoSEQ multiplex PCR was the method, and the copy in TCRdb shows in-frame clones only, minus some. The sample has 140,000 to 150,000 clones; around 82% are singletons. The material sequenced was PBMCs. The receptors were gathered from a female donor in good health and CMV-seronegative. CDR3s include the opening cysteine and the closing phenylalanine or tryptophan. The order of the fields is clone size, J gene, D gene, V gene, CDR3 protein, CDR3 DNA. D genes are given only for firm matches. Not all rows give a size; the values are once, few, many and, for expanded clones, a class.

NA,TRBJ2-5,TRBD2,TRBV9,CASSSGGDLETQYF,TGTGCCAGCAGCTCGGGGGGGGATCTGGAGACCCAGTACTTC
NA,TRBJ1-5,NA,TRBV5-5,CASSLTFSNQPQHF,TGTGCCAGCAGCTTGACATTTAGCAATCAGCCCCAGCATTTT
NA,TRBJ2-7,TRBD1,TRBV30,CAWGRQGASYEQYF,TGTGCCTGGGGTAGACAGGGGGCCTCCTACGAGCAGTACTTC
few,TRBJ1-1,TRBD1,TRBV5-4,CASSRDSLTEAFF,TGTGCCAGCAGCCGGGACAGCCTCACTGAAGCTTTCTTT
NA,TRBJ2-5,TRBD2,TRBV5-4,CASSSSGLAGTQYF,TGTGCCAGCAGCTCATCTGGACTAGCGGGGACCCAGTACTTC
NA,TRBJ1-2,TRBD1,TRBV7-9,CASSRRDRDKIYGYTF,TGTGCCAGCAGCCGCCGGGACAGGGATAAGATCTATGGCTACACCTTC
NA,TRBJ1-1,TRBD1,TRBV19,CASSIDATGRNTEAFF,TGTGCCAGTAGTATAGATGCGACAGGGAGGAACACTGAAGCTTTCTTT
NA,TRBJ1-6,NA,TRBV6-6,CASTSDGWSPLHF,TGTGCCAGCACCTCCGACGGGTGGTCACCCCTCCACTTT
NA,TRBJ1-1,NA,TRBV5-1,CASSLDQSNTEAFF,TGCGCCAGCAGCTTGGATCAATCCAACACTGAAGCTTTCTTT
NA,TRBJ2-5,TRBD2,TRBV29-1,CSVDVAGYQETQYF,TGCAGCGTTGATGTAGCGGGGTACCAAGAGACCCAGTACTTC
NA,TRBJ2-1,NA,TRBV18,CASSPPSRGTYNEQFF,TGTGCCAGCTCACCACCGAGCAGGGGCACCTACAATGAGCAGTTCTTC
few,TRBJ1-4,NA,TRBV4-1,CASSQAGATNEKLFF,TGCGCCAGCAGCCAAGCGGGGGCAACTAATGAAAAACTGTTTTTT
NA,TRBJ2-1,NA,TRBV6-6,CATRGGRDEQFF,TGTGCCACAAGGGGCGGTAGGGATGAGCAGTTCTTC